The 2 T cell receptor beta chains presented below share a single source sample, sequenced in a study of cytomegalovirus exposure and HLA in healthy donors. The PCR was carried out with 60 Vbeta primers and 13 Jbeta primers. The protocol was immunoSEQ multiplex PCR, while the TCRdb copy is restricted to in-frame clones and leaves out a portion. Here the sample spans 95,000 to 150,000 clones, approximately 67% being singletons. Material: PBMCs. The receptor set was obtained from a man younger than 30 in good health and CMV-seronegative.

The chain links TRBV7-8 to TRBJ2-7; D may be TRBD1 or TRBD2 (6 bases each). The CDR3 length is 12 residues. Trimming removed 5 bases from V and 9 bases from J, with 14 bases in between. Germline values: CDR1 SGHVS, CDR2 FQNEAQ. The DNA for the CDR3 is TGTGCCAGCAGCCTAGGACAGCGGGCGCAGTACTTC. Amino acids: CASSLGQRAQYF.

This chain uses TRBV4-1 with TRBJ1-2; no definite D call. Germline V gene sequence: CDR1 MGHRA, CDR2 YSYEKL. The CDR3 is 15 amino acids. V shed 0 bases and J shed 5 bases, with 13 bases lying between them. CDR3 in amino acids: CASSQDPGNLYGYTF. CDR3 DNA: TGCGCCAGCAGCCAAGATCCCGGGAACTTATATGGCTACACCTTC.